This is a list of T cell receptor beta chains from one sample in a study of blood T cells in healthy people across ages. TCRdb reanalysed the 5' RACE reads using MiXCR and keeps one entry per CDR3 protein. Among around 710,000 distinct CDR3 sequences, about 42% were seen once, and the ten largest hold 20% to 25%. The sequenced sample was blood. The receptors derive from a woman aged 55-70 years in good health. The CDR3 runs from the conserved cysteine through the conserved F or W. A D gene is named only where the DNA matches it firmly. Part of the rows lack a size; the others show once, few, many or a class for expanded clones.

V gene	D gene	clone size	J gene	CDR3 protein	CDR3 DNA
TRBV12-3/TRBV12-4	NA	once	TRBJ1-5	CASSSTGNNQPQHF	TGTGCCAGCAGTTCTACAGGGAACAATCAGCCCCAGCATTTT
TRBV6-6	NA	many	TRBJ1-2	CASSSQLGGDYGYTF	TGTGCCAGCAGTTCCCAGCTCGGGGGCGACTATGGCTACACCTTC
TRBV20-1	TRBD2	NA	TRBJ2-7	CSARDSGLAGVEQYF	TGCAGTGCTAGAGATTCCGGACTAGCGGGAGTCGAGCAGTACTTC
TRBV6-6	NA	NA	TRBJ2-3	CASSYFQEGSSTDTQYF	TGTGCCAGCAGTTACTTCCAGGAAGGGAGTAGCACAGATACGCAGTATTTT
TRBV3-1	NA	NA	TRBJ1-4	CASSQGVGSEKLFF	TGTGCCAGCAGCCAAGGCGTAGGGAGTGAAAAACTGTTTTTT
TRBV5-1	TRBD1	few	TRBJ2-7	CASSYPAGGADEQYF	TGCGCCAGCAGCTATCCCGCAGGGGGCGCGGATGAGCAGTACTTC
TRBV7-9	NA	NA	TRBJ2-3	CASRAGSGDTQYF	TGTGCCAGCAGGGCAGGGTCAGGAGATACGCAGTATTTT
TRBV29-1	NA	few	TRBJ2-1	CSVRTYYNEQFF	TGCAGCGTGCGGACTTATTACAATGAGCAGTTCTTC
TRBV6-5	NA	many	TRBJ2-2	CASRPLRGTGELFF	TGTGCCAGCAGGCCCCTCCGGGGCACCGGGGAGCTGTTTTTT
TRBV28	NA	NA	TRBJ1-5	CASSLVLRYSNQPQHF	TGTGCCAGCAGTTTAGTTTTGCGATATAGCAATCAGCCCCAGCATTTT
TRBV4-2	NA	NA	TRBJ1-3	CASSQVILRESSGNTIYF	TGTGCCAGCAGCCAAGTGATTCTCAGGGAGTCCTCTGGAAACACCATATATTTT
TRBV2	NA	NA	TRBJ2-1	CASSTIGVLAYNEQFF	TGTGCCAGCAGTACCATAGGGGTCCTCGCCTACAATGAGCAGTTCTTC
TRBV7-2	NA	NA	TRBJ2-7	CASSSGTLGQYF	TGTGCCAGCAGCTCGGGGACTTTAGGGCAGTACTTC
TRBV24-1	TRBD2	NA	TRBJ2-1	CATSDPTSPSNEQFF	TGTGCCACCAGTGACCCGACTAGCCCATCCAATGAGCAGTTCTTC
TRBV4-2	NA	few	TRBJ1-2	CASSQEAGVGYTF	TGTGCCAGCAGCCAAGAGGCAGGGGTGGGCTACACCTTC
TRBV14	TRBD1	once	TRBJ2-7	CASSQPGQGAHEQYF	TGTGCCAGCAGCCAGCCGGGACAGGGGGCCCACGAGCAGTACTTC
TRBV20-1	NA	NA	TRBJ1-5	CGAEQEINQPQHF	TGCGGTGCGGAACAGGAGATAAATCAGCCCCAGCATTTT
TRBV7-6	TRBD2	few	TRBJ2-1	CASSLGGLGNNEQFF	TGTGCCAGCAGCCTAGGGGGACTAGGGAACAATGAGCAGTTCTTC
TRBV7-8	TRBD1	few	TRBJ1-2	CASSPGTELYGYTF	TGTGCCAGCAGCCCCGGGACAGAGCTATATGGCTACACCTTC
TRBV20-1	TRBD1	few	TRBJ2-1	CSARQGAGGNEQFF	TGCAGTGCGCGGCAGGGGGCAGGAGGGAATGAGCAGTTCTTC
TRBV19	TRBD1	NA	TRBJ2-5	CASSTWTGAQETQYF	TGTGCCAGTAGTACCTGGACAGGGGCTCAAGAGACCCAGTACTTC
TRBV20-1	TRBD1	NA	TRBJ1-2	CSGQTGDPIGYTF	TGCAGTGGCCAGACAGGGGACCCTATCGGCTACACCTTC
TRBV18	NA	few	TRBJ1-4	CASSPTGMTNEKLFF	TGTGCCAGCTCACCTACAGGGATGACTAATGAAAAACTGTTTTTT
TRBV29-1	TRBD1	NA	TRBJ2-2	CSGRTGGSTGELFF	TGCAGCGGCCGGACAGGGGGCAGTACCGGGGAGCTGTTTTTT
TRBV5-1	NA	few	TRBJ2-3	CASRGITDTQYF	TGCGCCAGCAGGGGGATCACAGATACGCAGTATTTT
TRBV5-1	NA	NA	TRBJ2-3	CASSLKGVTDTQYF	TGCGCCAGCAGCTTAAAGGGAGTTACAGATACGCAGTATTTT
TRBV10-3	TRBD2	NA	TRBJ2-3	CAIKAGAGTGTQYF	TGTGCCATCAAAGCGGGAGCCGGCACAGGTACGCAGTATTTT
TRBV30	NA	NA	TRBJ1-1	CAWSVIRDTEAFF	TGTGCCTGGAGTGTAATCCGGGACACTGAAGCTTTCTTT
TRBV20-1	NA	few	TRBJ2-4	CSAREPLEQYF	TGCAGTGCTAGGGAACCTTTGGAGCAGTACTTC
TRBV5-1	NA	few	TRBJ2-7	CASSLALDSSYEQYF	TGCGCCAGCAGCCTAGCATTGGACAGTTCCTACGAGCAGTACTTC
TRBV7-2	NA	NA	TRBJ2-7	CASGRARAGPTEQYF	TGTGCCAGCGGCCGAGCGAGGGCCGGGCCTACCGAGCAGTACTTC
TRBV3-1	TRBD2	NA	TRBJ2-1	CASSQDLAGGGEQFF	TGTGCCAGCAGCCAAGATCTAGCGGGGGGGGGTGAGCAGTTCTTC
TRBV20-1	NA	NA	TRBJ2-1	CSARGPSGSSYNEQFF	TGCAGTGCTAGAGGCCCGTCTGGGAGCTCCTACAATGAGCAGTTCTTC
TRBV4-2	NA	NA	TRBJ2-4	CASSQDFTALAKNIQYF	TGTGCCAGCAGCCAAGATTTCACAGCGCTAGCCAAAAACATTCAGTACTTC
TRBV29-1	NA	many	TRBJ2-5	CSVEADSGYQETQYF	TGCAGCGTTGAGGCAGACTCGGGGTACCAAGAGACCCAGTACTTC
TRBV24-1	NA	NA	TRBJ2-3	CATSDWTDTQYF	TGTGCCACCAGTGATTGGACGGATACGCAGTATTTT
TRBV27	TRBD1	NA	TRBJ2-7	CASSFTLGTGAVEQYF	TGTGCCAGCAGTTTCACCCTCGGGACAGGGGCGGTCGAGCAGTACTTC
TRBV3-1	NA	few	TRBJ2-5	CASSQDSSEYQETQYF	TGTGCCAGCAGCCAAGACTCCTCAGAGTACCAAGAGACCCAGTACTTC
TRBV7-2	NA	many	TRBJ2-5	CASSLGGGGETQYF	TGTGCCAGCAGCTTGGGAGGGGGCGGAGAGACCCAGTACTTC